This TCR beta chain was recovered during a study of blood T cell repertoires in COVID-19. Across the whole study: COVID-19 samples collected from the United States, Italy and Spain covered acute and convalescent phases. Nucleic acid was either cDNA or gDNA, and it came from T cells, B-cell-depleted T cells, or PBMCs.

Trimming left V 6 bases short and J 2 bases short, with 11 bases between. This CDR3 has 13 amino acids. Germline V gene lookup returns CDR1 MNHEY and CDR2 SVGAGI. In the authors' workflow: How many nucleated cells were present was estimated from reference gene primer amplification. TCRdb keeps only in-frame clones here, not all; method: immunoSEQ multiplex PCR. V and J calls and clone size come straight from that table; D and trimming were deduced from the DNA. The sample lists under 100,000 clones, under 90% seen once, with more than 10% in the top ten. This sequence originates from a woman aged 40 to 49 with active or convalescent COVID-19. Material for sequencing was peripheral blood. The V gene is TRBV6-5, the J gene TRBJ2-7, with a tentative D call TRBD1 (6 bases). The chain's CDR3 is CASRVTGTYEQYF. CDR3 nucleotides: TGTGCCAGCAGGGTCACAGGGACCTACGAGCAGTACTTC.